The 20 T cell receptor beta chains below all came from one sample that was sequenced in a study of beta chain features in type 1 diabetes. Sequenced material consisted of expressed TCRB transcripts (all of the isolated RNA was reverse transcribed). The protocol was immunoSEQ multiplex PCR, while the TCRdb copy is restricted to in-frame clones and leaves out a portion. The data contain hundreds of thousands of clones, roughly 15% of them seen just once; the ten biggest clones take up around 0.095%. The sample consisted of naive CD4+ T cells from blood. The source is a man between 18 and 29 years old in good health.

Turning to this clone: The sample holds other DNA sequences that translate to the same CDR3. CDR3 sequence: CASSVGGRNQPQHF. The CDR3 nucleotides read TGTGCCAGCAGCGTTGGAGGGAGGAATCAGCCCCAGCATTTT. The J gene is TRBJ1-5, the V gene TRBV9; D unresolved. This CDR3 comprises 14 residues. Trimming removed 2 bases at V and 4 bases at J, with 10 bases between. Per germline, CDR1 SGDLS and CDR2 YYNGEE.

This chain uses TRBV25-1 with TRBJ2-1; a possible D gene is TRBD1 (6 bases). V was pared by 11 bases and J by 5 bases, with 19 bases between. Germline values: CDR1 MGHDK, CDR2 SYGVNS. CDR3 length: 14 amino acids. The CDR3 bases are TGTGCCCCGGGCTGGGGGCTGAATAACAATGAGCAGTTCTTC. This encodes CAPGWGLNNNEQFF.

This clone was counted a few times. The chain has TRBV28 and TRBJ1-4, with D tentatively TRBD1 (6 bases). Germline CDR1 reads MDHEN; CDR2 reads SYDVKM. Trimming removed 8 bases from V and 1 base from J, with 20 bases in between. This CDR3 spans 17 amino acids. In nucleotides, the CDR3 is TGTGCCAGCCGCTTTTGGGGGACAAGGCGAACTAATGAAAAACTGTTTTTT. It codes for CASRFWGTRRTNEKLFF.

This clone was counted a single time. This chain joins TRBV7-9 and TRBJ1-6; D may be TRBD1 (5 bases). The CDR3 covers 13 residues. The V gene lost 6 bases and the J gene lost 7 bases, with 10 bases spanning the gap. The germline V gene has CDR1 SEHNR and CDR2 FQNEAQ (reference sequence). In nucleotides, the CDR3 is TGTGCCAGCAGGTCCGGGGCAAATTCACCCCTCCACTTT. Residues: CASRSGANSPLHF.

This clone occurred a few times. This sequence joins TRBV18 and TRBJ1-6; 9 nucleotides match TRBD1. This CDR3 is built from 13 residues. CDR1 is KGHSH and CDR2 is LQKENI in the germline V gene. V trimming: 8 bases; J trimming: 10 bases; junction bases outside the gene matches: 6. CDR3 sequence: CASEGQGNSPLHF. In nucleotides, the CDR3 is TGTGCCAGCGAGGGACAGGGAAACTCACCCCTCCACTTT.

This chain links TRBV19 with TRBJ2-2; D is unresolved. Trimming took 7 bases from V and 3 from J, leaving 9 bases between them. The length of the CDR3 is 13 residues. Germline-derived CDR1 and CDR2 are LNHDA and SQIVND (reference sequence). The CDR3 nucleotides are TGTGCCAGTAAAGAATGGGACACCGGGGAGCTGTTTTTT. This translates into CASKEWDTGELFF.

This clone was seen a handful of times. The chain employs TRBV5-1 and TRBJ1-1, with TRBD1 as a possible D gene (5 bases). The CDR3 runs 14 residues. The ends were cut back, 0 bases at V and 5 bases at J, with 11 bases in the middle. Germline V lookup: CDR1 SGHRS, CDR2 YFSETQ. The CDR3 DNA reads as TGCGCCAGCAGCTTGGAGAGGGGAGTTACTGAAGCTTTCTTT. It yields the protein CASSLERGVTEAFF.

The table lists this clone with a few counts. CDR3 in DNA: TGTGCCAGCAGTGATACGTCGTACCAAGAGACCCAGTACTTC. This translates into CASSDTSYQETQYF. The chain is built from TRBV2 and TRBJ2-5; D is uncertain. CDR1 is SNHLY, CDR2 FYNNEI, per germline. The V and J ends lost 3 bases and 0 bases respectively, with 8 bases between them. The CDR3 extends over 14 amino acids. Full variable domain (rest looked up from reference TRBV2 and TRBJ2-5): EPEVTQTPSHQVTQMGQEVILRCVPISNHLYFYWYRQILGQKVEFLVSFYNNEISEKSEIFDDQFSVERPDGSNFTLKIRSTKLEDSAMYFCASSDTSYQETQYFGPGTRLLVL.

This clone was picked up a small number of times. The chain is built from TRBV28 and TRBJ2-7; tentatively, D is TRBD2 (5 bases). The CDR3 covers 14 residues. Germline V lookup: CDR1 MDHEN, CDR2 SYDVKM. V was trimmed by 5 bases and J by 1 base, leaving 12 bases between them. The CDR3 here is CASSIPGVSYEQYF. The CDR3 region has the DNA TGTGCCAGCAGTATCCCCGGGGTATCCTACGAGCAGTACTTC.

The chain carries TRBV9 and TRBJ2-7; weak D call: TRBD1 (5 bases). V lost 2 bases, J lost 4 bases, and 10 bases lay in between. CDR1 and CDR2 (germline): SGDLS, YYNGEE. This CDR3 has 13 residues. The CDR3 is CASSVDSFYEQYF. The CDR3 nucleotides are TGTGCCAGCAGCGTTGACAGTTTTTACGAGCAGTACTTC.

In this sample, this clone turned up a few times. The rearrangement uses TRBV29-1 and TRBJ2-7, with TRBD2 identical over 9 bases. Trimming took 6 bases from V and 2 from J; bases not matched to a gene: 14. Germline CDR1 and CDR2: SQVTM and ANQGSEA. This CDR3 spans 16 amino acids. CDR3 in amino acids: CSVMGARLAGTYEQYF. As DNA, the CDR3 is TGCAGCGTGATGGGGGCTCGGCTAGCGGGAACCTACGAGCAGTACTTC.

The chain has TRBV28 and TRBJ2-3; D tentatively reads TRBD1 or TRBD2 (6 bases each). The CDR3 covers 15 residues. CDR1 is MDHEN, CDR2 SYDVKM, per germline. V dropped 7 bases and J dropped 1 base, with 15 bases sitting between them. CDR3 nucleotide sequence: TGTGCCAGCACCCTCGGGGGCGCGGGCACAGATACGCAGTATTTT. Its translation: CASTLGGAGTDTQYF.

The table lists this clone with many counts. Other DNA sequences from this sample encode an identical CDR3 as well. V usage is TRBV7-2 and J usage is TRBJ2-6; 10 bases match TRBD2. The CDR3 has 17 residues. The ends lost 5 bases at V and 0 bases at J; junction bases unmatched: 4. Germline V gene lookup returns CDR1 SGHTA and CDR2 FQGNSA. The CDR3 coding sequence is TGTGCCAGCAGCCGGACTAGCGGTGACTCTGGGGCCAACGTCCTGACTTTC. Its translation is CASSRTSGDSGANVLTF.

The gene calls are TRBV5-4 and TRBJ2-7; a weak D match, TRBD2 (5 bases). Germline values: CDR1 SGHNT, CDR2 YYREEE (reference sequence). This CDR3 is built from 13 residues. V gave up 4 bases and J gave up 4 bases, with 12 bases separating them. CDR3 loop: CASSPVSGYEQYF. Here the CDR3 DNA reads TGTGCCAGCAGCCCCGTTTCGGGGTACGAGCAGTACTTC.

This chain uses TRBV5-1 with TRBJ2-2; the D is unclear. Trimming removed 0 bases from V and 6 bases from J, with 9 bases in between. Germline V lookup: CDR1 SGHRS, CDR2 YFSETQ. CDR3 length equals 14 residues. This CDR3 reads CASSLVVPPGELFF. The CDR3 coding sequence is TGCGCCAGCAGCTTGGTAGTACCACCCGGGGAGCTGTTTTTT.

This clone has more than one count but fewer than ten. One junction end does not reproduce the germline sequence, and a read error may be involved. The chain carries TRBV30 and TRBJ2-1, with D perhaps matching TRBD2 (6 bases). Germline V gene lookup returns CDR1 GTSNPN and CDR2 SVGIG (reference sequence). The CDR3 has 11 residues. Written as DNA, the CDR3 is TGTGCCTGGAGTGTACGGGAGTTTCAGCTCTTC. It specifies CAWSVREFQLF.

This chain uses TRBV23-1 with TRBJ2-2; no clear D gene. TRBV23-1 is reported as an ORF; its role is uncertain. Trimming stripped 0 bases from V and 4 bases from J, with 6 bases between. This CDR3 has 14 residues. CDR3 in DNA: TGCGCCAGCAGTCAATCGTGGGTCACCGGGGAGCTGTTTTTT. Residues: CASSQSWVTGELFF.

The chain recombines TRBV30 with TRBJ1-5; no definite D call. This CDR3 contains 13 residues. Germline V CDR1 and CDR2: GTSNPN, SVGIG (reference sequence). V was clipped by 1 base and J by 3 bases, with 7 bases between them. As DNA, the CDR3 is TGTGCCTGGAGTGGTGGTTTCAATCAGCCCCAGCATTTT. This gives the protein CAWSGGFNQPQHF.

This clone was detected only a few times. The chain is built from TRBV5-6 and TRBJ1-1; the D is unclear. The CDR3 runs to 14 residues. Deletions cut 1 base from V and 5 bases from J, with 12 bases between. Germline V gene data show CDR1 as SGHDT and CDR2 as YYEEEE. CDR3 nucleotide sequence: TGTGCCAGCAGCTTGACTGGGATCAGAACTGAAGCTTTCTTT. Amino acid sequence: CASSLTGIRTEAFF.

The V and J genes are TRBV7-3 and TRBJ1-2; TRBD1 aligns across 9 bases. Trimming at V came to 2 bases and at J to 5 bases, leaving 9 bases not matched to a gene. The CDR3 extends over 16 amino acids. Germline V gives CDR1 SGHTA, CDR2 FQGTGA. The CDR3 sequence: CASSLGQPGQGYGYTF. Here the CDR3 DNA reads TGTGCCAGCAGCTTAGGTCAGCCGGGACAGGGTTATGGCTACACCTTC.